The source of this T cell receptor beta chain is a study of neurological immune-mediated disorders. The study, taken as a whole, reports: When the repertoires were grouped phylogenetically, those of 18 of the 34 multiple sclerosis patients came together in a single cluster of related CDR3 sequences, which points to a possible repertoire-level signature.

Sequencing runs each yielded over 160 million TCR-beta sequences from 15-18 subjects. One entry per CDR3 protein results from TCRdb running MiXCR on the 5' RACE reads. The sample contains around 69,000 distinct CDR3 sequences, 3% to 3.5% of which appear only once. The length of the CDR3 is 14 residues. Germline values: CDR1 DFQATT, CDR2 SNEGSKA (reference sequence). Trimming at V came to 6 bases and at J to 0 bases, leaving 4 bases not matched to a gene. In its sample, this clonotype was seen many times. The antigen is unknown. The sequencing input was PBMCs. This clonotype originated in a man aged 35-49 years with multiple sclerosis. The rearrangement links TRBV20-1 to TRBJ2-2, with 7 bases identical to TRBD1. The CDR3 sequence: CSARQGSNTGELFF. The CDR3 DNA reads TGCAGTGCAAGACAGGGATCGAACACCGGGGAGCTGTTTTTT.